This T cell receptor beta chain appears in the sequencing data of a study of blood T cell repertoires in COVID-19 (dated by TCRdb to the early 2020s). Turning to the overall study: Collaborator samples came from the United States, Italy and Spain and covered acute and convalescent phases of COVID-19. The material from the prospective study consisted of cDNA or gDNA derived from T cells, B-cell-depleted T cells, or PBMCs. The dataset comprised deeply sampled blood TCRbeta repertoires from subjects exposed to, actively infected with, or recovered from COVID-19. The repertoires were made available in a free public database intended to serve as a resource for research on the immune response to SARS-CoV-2. The samples were drawn from the first 160 participants of the ongoing ImmuneRACE study and from about 1,200 subjects provided by 6 global collaborators. A de-identified subject ID, COVID-19 status, age in years and sex were almost always included in the sample metadata. Where HLA class I and class II types were available, the types were taken from metadata supplied by the sample provider, not from assay-based typing.

TCRbeta CDR3 regions were amplified from genomic DNA using the immunoSEQ Assay, a bias-controlled multiplex PCR. Processing in the source paper ran as follows. The number of nucleated cells in each sample was estimated by amplification of reference gene primers within the assay. To quantify the absolute abundance of each unique TCRbeta CDR3 rearrangement, sequence reads were collapsed and filtered. Productive Simpson clonality was computed per sample as the square root of Simpson's diversity index over productive rearrangements. Sourced from immuneACCESS, this table was stored by TCRdb with only in-frame sequences that have V and J called. A share of the clones is absent; for the studies checked, an unresolved V gene accounts for under half, and the remainder has no known explanation. D and trimming were read from the DNA, whereas the V and J calls and clone size are those reported in that table. The table for this sample lists approximately 300,000 clones; 83% of them were counted only once. The ten largest clones add up to around 1.2% of the sample.

V loses 1 base, J loses 2 bases, and the germline ends lie 8 bases apart. Reading from cysteine to phenylalanine, the CDR3 counts 14 amino acids. Only the CDR3 DNA is retained, 42 bases long and in frame from the first base. CDR1 and CDR2, per the germline V gene, are SGHTA and FQGNSA. General conclusions and limits of the study: The amount of clinical and demographic metadata varied by source and participant and was provided uncurated.

Whole blood was collected in K2EDTA tubes by collaborating institutions according to the institutions' own protocols. For TCRbeta analysis, collaborators shipped samples as frozen whole blood, isolated PBMCs, or DNA extracted from either of those sample types. A note on this clone: Which antigen it targets is not known. Base qualities were left out, and no much larger clone turns up one base away. Other nucleotide sequences in the sample specify the same CDR3.

This sequence uses TRBV7-2 and TRBJ1-1; no D segment can be confidently identified. The sequence came from a woman in her forties or fifties with acute or convalescent COVID-19. Source material: peripheral blood. The CDR3 loop reads CASSLVVRNTEAFF. Here is the DNA: TGTGCCAGCAGCTTAGTTGTTAGAAACACTGAAGCTTTCTTT.